These T cell receptor beta chains were read from a single sample in a study of TIL therapy for anti-PD-1-resistant metastatic lung cancer. Generated by immunoSEQ multiplex PCR, the TCRdb table keeps only in-frame clones and is missing some. The sample holds under 70,000 clones, over 70% seen once. This sample comprised blood, obtained at baseline. These receptors all stem from a person aged 25-79 years with non-small cell lung cancer. Each CDR3 is given with its conserved first and last residue. D genes are given only for firm matches. For some rows the clone size is stated as once, few or many, or as a class when expanded; others skip it.

D,J,size,V,DNA,CDR3
TRBD1,TRBJ1-1,few,TRBV29-1,TGCAGCGCGAAGGGGACAGGGCGTATACCTGAAGCTTTCTTT,CSAKGTGRIPEAFF
NA,TRBJ1-6,NA,TRBV14,TGTGCCAGCAGCCAAGGGGGCCTGGGAAATCGTTACCTCCACTTT,CASSQGGLGNRYLHF
NA,TRBJ1-1,NA,TRBV9,TGTGCCAGCAGCGTAGGTATGGGGTTCACTGAAGCTTTCTTT,CASSVGMGFTEAFF
NA,TRBJ2-2,NA,TRBV9,TGTGCCAGCAGCGTAGGAGGAATCGGGGAGCTGTTTTTT,CASSVGGIGELFF
NA,TRBJ1-2,NA,TRBV28,TGTGCCAGCAGTCTTCCTAACCGGGGCTACACCTTC,CASSLPNRGYTF
NA,TRBJ1-6,NA,TRBV11-2,TGTGCCAGCAGCATGGGACGGAATAATTCACCCCTCCACTTT,CASSMGRNNSPLHF
NA,TRBJ1-2,few,TRBV19,TGTGCCAGTAGTATGGGGCAGTTCCTCTATGGCTACACCTTC,CASSMGQFLYGYTF
TRBD1,TRBJ1-1,NA,TRBV28,TGTGCCAGCAGTCCCTTGGGACAGGGGGCCATGAACACTGAAGCTTTCTTT,CASSPLGQGAMNTEAFF
TRBD1,TRBJ1-3,NA,TRBV4-3,TGCGCCAGCAGCCAGGAATCCCAGGGGGCTAGAAACACCATATATTTT,CASSQESQGARNTIYF
TRBD2,TRBJ2-5,NA,TRBV28,TGTGCCAGCAGTTTAGTGGGGACTAGCGGGAGGAAACAAGAGACCCAGTACTTC,CASSLVGTSGRKQETQYF
TRBD2,TRBJ2-7,NA,TRBV7-9,TGTGCCAGCAGCTTAGTTGGGGCGGGAGGGAAAATTTCGAAGTACTTC,CASSLVGAGGKISKYF
TRBD1,TRBJ1-1,few,TRBV28,TGTGCCAGCAGTCCCAGGACAGGTGGGAACACTGAAGCTTTCTTT,CASSPRTGGNTEAFF
NA,TRBJ2-7,NA,TRBV7-9,TGTGCCAGCAGATCCAGGACTGGCAGGGAGAGGAACGAGCAGTACTTC,CASRSRTGRERNEQYF
TRBD2,TRBJ2-7,once,TRBV30,TGTGCCTGGACAGGGGCGGGAGGTTCCTACGAGCAGTACTTC,CAWTGAGGSYEQYF
NA,TRBJ2-7,NA,TRBV4-3,TGCGCCAGCAGCCAAGAGAGGGGCCAAGCCTACGAGCAGTACTTC,CASSQERGQAYEQYF
NA,TRBJ2-1,NA,TRBV7-8,TGTGCCAGCAAAGGGGGGGAATCCTACAATGAGCAGTTCTTC,CASKGGESYNEQFF